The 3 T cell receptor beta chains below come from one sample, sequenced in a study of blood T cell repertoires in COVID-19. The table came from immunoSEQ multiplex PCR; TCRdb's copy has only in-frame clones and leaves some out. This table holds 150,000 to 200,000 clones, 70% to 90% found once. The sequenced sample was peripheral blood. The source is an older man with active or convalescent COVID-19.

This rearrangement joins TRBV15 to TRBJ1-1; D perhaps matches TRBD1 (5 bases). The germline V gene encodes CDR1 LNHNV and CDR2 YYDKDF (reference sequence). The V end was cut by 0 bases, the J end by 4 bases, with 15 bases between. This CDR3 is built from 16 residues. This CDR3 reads CATSRDGGSKGTEAFF. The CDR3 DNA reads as TGTGCCACCAGCAGAGATGGGGGGTCGAAGGGCACTGAAGCTTTCTTT.

CDR3 protein: CASSLKLGQGLSGANVLTF. CDR3 DNA: TGTGCCAGCAGCTTAAAGTTGGGACAGGGACTTTCTGGGGCCAACGTCCTGACTTTC. V gene TRBV7-2 combines with J gene TRBJ2-6; TRBD1 aligns across 9 bases. The CDR3 sequence is 19 residues long. CDR1 SGHTA and CDR2 FQGNSA come from the germline V gene. Trimming took 2 bases from V and 1 from J; bases not matched to a gene: 9. Based on the CDR3 plus reference TRBV7-2 and TRBJ2-6, the full variable domain is GAGVSQSPSNKVTEKGKDVELRCDPISGHTALYWYRQSLGQGLEFLIYFQGNSAPDKSGLPSDRFSAERTGGSVSTLTIQRTQQEDSAVYLCASSLKLGQGLSGANVLTFGAGSRLTVL.

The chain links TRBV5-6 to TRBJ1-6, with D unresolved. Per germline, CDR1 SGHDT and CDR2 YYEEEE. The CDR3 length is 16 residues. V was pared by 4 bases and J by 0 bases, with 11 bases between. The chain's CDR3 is CASSMGSLSYNSPLHF. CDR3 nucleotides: TGTGCCAGCAGCATGGGGAGCCTCTCCTATAATTCACCCCTCCACTTT. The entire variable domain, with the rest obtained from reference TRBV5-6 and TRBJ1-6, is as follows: DAGVTQSPTHLIKTRGQQVTLRCSPKSGHDTVSWYQQALGQGPQFIFQYYEEEERQRGNFPDRFSGHQFPNYSSELNVNALLLGDSALYLCASSMGSLSYNSPLHFGNGTRLTVT.